One sample yielded the 22 T cell receptor beta chains listed below, sequenced in a study of shared clonotypes between healthy human individuals (dated by TCRdb to about 2020). Receptors were amplified or captured by the immunoSEQ multiplex PCR assay. TCRdb's version of the immuneACCESS table is confined to in-frame rearrangements and falls short of the full clone set. An unresolved V gene accounts for under half of the shortfall where checked; the remainder is of unknown origin. Within this sample are under 600,000 clones, with around 76% of them counted one time only. The ten top clones hold more than 10% of the sample. The sample comprised PBMCs. The receptors were gathered from a woman between 35 and 50 years old in good health. Some clones in this sample may be carry-over from other donors' samples.

V usage is TRBV6-6 and J usage is TRBJ2-7; D is possibly TRBD1 or TRBD2 (6 bases each). Trimming shortened V by 2 bases and J by 3 bases, and 14 bases separated the two germline ends. CDR1 is MNHNY, CDR2 SVGAGI, per germline (reference sequence). This CDR3 comprises 15 residues. Here the CDR3 reads CASSYGGQVFYEQYF. The DNA of the CDR3 is TGTGCCAGCAGTTACGGGGGGCAAGTCTTCTACGAGCAGTACTTC.

The CDR3 DNA sequence: TGTGCCAGCAAGGAGCACACTGAAGCTTTCTTT. Protein sequence: CASKEHTEAFF. The chain combines TRBV28 with TRBJ1-1; D gene ambiguous. CDR1 is MDHEN and CDR2 is SYDVKM in the germline V gene. Trimming removed 7 bases from V and 3 bases from J, with 6 bases in between. The CDR3 has 11 amino acids.

The rearrangement links TRBV30 to TRBJ2-2; TRBD1 is a possible D gene (7 bases). CDR1 and CDR2 from the germline V gene are GTSNPN and SVGIG (reference sequence). This CDR3 has 15 residues. V dropped 5 bases and J dropped 1 base, with 14 bases sitting between them. The CDR3 DNA reads TGTGCCTGGGATGGGACAGCGGGGAACACCGGGGAGCTGTTTTTT. Translated, it gives CAWDGTAGNTGELFF.

This clone showed up just a few times. The rearrangement links TRBV19 to TRBJ1-2; 7 bases fit TRBD1. The CDR3 covers 13 residues. Trimming took 8 bases from V and 5 from J; bases not matched to a gene: 8. The germline V gene has CDR1 LNHDA and CDR2 SQIVND (reference sequence). CDR3 protein: CASGDSAFYGYTF. The DNA of the CDR3 is TGTGCCAGTGGGGACAGCGCCTTTTATGGCTACACCTTC.

This chain connects TRBV5-1 to TRBJ2-1, with D unclear. Per germline, CDR1 SGHRS and CDR2 YFSETQ. V was trimmed by 4 bases and J by 8 bases, leaving 16 bases between them. This CDR3 is built from 14 residues. The CDR3 region is CASSPARPAYEQFF. The CDR3 bases are TGCGCCAGCAGCCCGGCCCGGCCGGCATATGAGCAGTTCTTC.

The table lists this clone with a few counts. The genes are TRBV5-1 and TRBJ2-5; 7 bases are shared with TRBD1. The V segment lost 4 bases and the J segment 3 bases; nucleotides outside the gene matches: 3. This CDR3 spans 13 amino acids. Germline-derived CDR1 and CDR2 are SGHRS and YFSETQ. For the CDR3, the DNA is TGCGCCAGCAGCGGGACAGTCAAAGAGACCCAGTACTTC. This translates into CASSGTVKETQYF.

This clone was detected only a few times. The rearrangement uses TRBV28 and TRBJ2-3, with 8 bases lining up with TRBD2. With V trimmed by 4 bases and J by 5 bases, 11 bases remained unmatched. Per germline, CDR1 MDHEN and CDR2 SYDVKM. The CDR3 runs to 16 residues. Here the CDR3 DNA reads TGTGCCAGCAGTTCCCGCGGGGGGTTTATTGGAGATACGCAGTATTTT. It specifies CASSSRGGFIGDTQYF. Looking up the rest from reference TRBV28 and TRBJ2-3 gives the full variable domain: DVKVTQSSRYLVKRTGEKVFLECVQDMDHENMFWYRQDPGLGLRLIYFSYDVKMKEKGDIPEGYSVSREKKERFSLILESASTNQTSMYLCASSSRGGFIGDTQYFGPGTRLTVL.

The chain has TRBV7-2 and TRBJ1-5; TRBD1 matches 10 bases. J gave up 5 bases and V 5 bases, and 9 bases lay outside the gene matches. The CDR3 totals 16 residues. Germline assignment: CDR1 SGHTA and CDR2 FQGNSA. The CDR3 coding sequence is TGTGCCAGCAGCCCGGAGGTGACAGGGGGCTATCAGCCCCAGCATTTT. Its protein is CASSPEVTGGYQPQHF. The entire variable domain, with the rest obtained from reference TRBV7-2 and TRBJ1-5, is as follows: GAGVSQSPSNKVTEKGKDVELRCDPISGHTALYWYRQSLGQGLEFLIYFQGNSAPDKSGLPSDRFSAERTGGSVSTLTIQRTQQEDSAVYLCASSPEVTGGYQPQHFGDGTRLSIL.

The rearrangement joins TRBV28 to TRBJ2-3; D ambiguous. Germline-derived CDR1 and CDR2 are MDHEN and SYDVKM. V lost 7 bases, J lost 0 bases, and 17 bases lay in between. CDR3 size: 16 residues. The CDR3 DNA is TGTGCCAGCACCCCTGGTGCGGATTCTAGCACAGATACGCAGTATTTT. Protein sequence: CASTPGADSSTDTQYF.

The chain is built from TRBV7-2 and TRBJ2-5; weak D call: TRBD1 (5 bases). This CDR3 region has 16 residues. Deletions cut 1 base from V and 2 bases from J, with 14 bases between. Germline CDR1 and CDR2: SGHTA and FQGNSA. CDR3 sequence: CASSLVVAGFQETQYF. The CDR3 coding sequence is TGTGCCAGCAGCTTAGTAGTCGCAGGGTTTCAAGAGACCCAGTACTTC.

This sequence joins TRBV7-8 and TRBJ2-1, with TRBD2 matching over 7 bases. The trim removed 5 bases at V and 7 bases at J, leaving 8 bases unmatched. There are 14 residues in the CDR3. The V gene's germline CDR1 is SGHVS and CDR2 FQNEAQ. CDR3 sequence reads: CASSASGDGNEQFF. In DNA form, the CDR3 reads TGTGCCAGCAGCGCGAGCGGGGATGGGAATGAGCAGTTCTTC.

The chain employs TRBV28 and TRBJ1-5, with D perhaps TRBD1 (6 bases). Deletions cut 4 bases from V and 1 base from J, with 8 bases between. This CDR3 is 14 amino acids long. Looked up from germline, CDR1 is MDHEN and CDR2 is SYDVKM. The CDR3 spells CASSWGHSNQPQHF. As DNA, the CDR3 is TGTGCCAGCAGTTGGGGACACAGCAATCAGCCCCAGCATTTT. Full variable domain (rest looked up from reference TRBV28 and TRBJ1-5): DVKVTQSSRYLVKRTGEKVFLECVQDMDHENMFWYRQDPGLGLRLIYFSYDVKMKEKGDIPEGYSVSREKKERFSLILESASTNQTSMYLCASSWGHSNQPQHFGDGTRLSIL.

This clone came up many times. The sample has other DNA sequences that encode this CDR3 too. This chain uses TRBV29-1 with TRBJ2-7; D gene unclear. Per germline, CDR1 SQVTM and CDR2 ANQGSEA. The CDR3 covers 11 residues. V dropped 3 bases and J dropped 4 bases, with 7 bases sitting between them. In nucleotides, the CDR3 is TGCAGCGTTGATTCGGGTTACGAGCAGTACTTC. It yields the protein CSVDSGYEQYF.

This rearrangement joins TRBV5-1 to TRBJ1-4; 7 bases line up with TRBD1. V gave up 4 bases and J gave up 5 bases; unmatched junction bases: 11. Germline V gene lookup returns CDR1 SGHRS and CDR2 YFSETQ. The CDR3 totals 16 residues. CDR3 region: CASSLGQRGQNEKLFF. The CDR3 bases are TGCGCCAGCAGCCTAGGACAGCGGGGACAGAATGAAAAACTGTTTTTT.

Details on this clone: The identical CDR3 is also encoded by other nucleotide sequences in the sample. The V gene is TRBV7-2, the J gene TRBJ2-2; 7 bases are shared with TRBD2. After removal of 1 base from V and 4 bases from J, the junction contained 6 bases not matched to a gene. This CDR3 is 16 amino acids long. In germline, CDR1 is SGHTA, CDR2 FQGNSA. The CDR3 reads CASSLGAGRGTGELFF. In DNA, the CDR3 is TGTGCCAGCAGCTTAGGTGCAGGGAGGGGCACCGGGGAGCTGTTTTTT.

As for this clone: This sequence is one base from a far larger clone and is likely a read error. The same CDR3 can be traced to other DNA sequences in this sample. The chain employs TRBV7-7 and TRBJ2-5; 7 bases are a match to TRBD2. This CDR3 region has 16 residues. Germline lookup yields CDR1 SSHAT and CDR2 FNYEAQ (reference sequence). Written as DNA, the CDR3 is TGTGCTAGCAGCCCCCCTACTAGCGCCTTAGAGGCGGCCCAGTACTTC. It codes for CASSPPTSALEAAQYF.

The chain carries TRBV19 and TRBJ2-7; D is ambiguous. This CDR3 is built from 13 residues. CDR1 and CDR2 from the germline V gene are LNHDA and SQIVND (reference sequence). Deletions cut 2 bases from V and 3 bases from J, with 8 bases between. The CDR3 DNA reads as TGTGCCAGTAGTATATCCGGAAACTACGAGCAGTACTTC. This gives the protein CASSISGNYEQYF.

This CDR3 reads CASSPKVRVGDEQYF. CDR3 nucleotide sequence: TGTGCCAGCAGCCCCAAGGTAAGGGTGGGGGACGAGCAGTACTTC. This chain joins TRBV11-3 and TRBJ2-7; possibly TRBD1 or TRBD2 for D (5 bases each). Between the trimmed V and J ends, which lost 5 bases and 5 bases, there was a span of 19 bases. Per germline, CDR1 SGHNT and CDR2 YENEEA. The CDR3 contains 15 residues.

There are a few counts of this clone. J is TRBJ2-7 and V is TRBV29-1; 10 positions match TRBD1. This CDR3 has 12 residues. The ends lost 5 bases at V and 6 bases at J; junction bases unmatched: 4. CDR1 and CDR2 from the germline V gene are SQVTM and ANQGSEA. CDR3 coding DNA: TGCAGCGTTCAGCGGACAGGGGGCGAGCAGTACTTC. Its translation: CSVQRTGGEQYF.

As regards this clone: A read error likely explains this, since a far larger clone differs by one base. The chain employs TRBV5-1 and TRBJ2-5; D uncertain. The CDR3 loop spans 14 amino acids. Germline-derived CDR1 and CDR2 are SGHRS and YFSETQ. This CDR3 reads CASSQQRSQGTQYF. The CDR3 DNA reads as TGCGCCAGCAGCCAACAGAGAAGTCAAGGGACCCAGTACTTC.

This chain connects TRBV28 to TRBJ1-5; D possibly corresponds to TRBD1 (5 bases). Germline lookup yields CDR1 MDHEN and CDR2 SYDVKM. Trimming took 6 bases from V and 0 from J, leaving 18 bases between them. CDR3 length equals 17 residues. The CDR3 is CASSTVITRVSNQPQHF. CDR3 nucleotides: TGTGCCAGCAGCACCGTAATTACCAGGGTTAGCAATCAGCCCCAGCATTTT.

Regarding this clone: One junction end disagrees with the germline gene, perhaps due to a read error. The same CDR3 can be traced to other DNA sequences in this sample. The chain is built from TRBV10-3 and TRBJ2-5, with D possibly TRBD2 on 5 matching bases. This CDR3 region has 13 residues. CDR1 is ENHRY and CDR2 is SYGVKD in the germline V gene. The DNA of the CDR3 is TGTGCCATCAGCGAGTCGGGGAGAGAGACCCAGTACTTC. It translates to CAISESGRETQYF.